This TCR beta chain is drawn from a study of blood T cell repertoires in COVID-19. Assay: immunoSEQ multiplex PCR; the TCRdb copy retains only in-frame clones and omits some. The sample records roughly 81,000 clones, around four fifths being singletons. Germline V gives CDR1 SGHTA, CDR2 FQGTGA. The ends were cut back, 2 bases at V and 4 bases at J, with 13 bases in the middle. The CDR3 has 15 amino acids. This chain uses TRBV7-3 with TRBJ2-3; D is ambiguous. The TCR originated in a man older than 75 with active or convalescent COVID-19. The specimen was peripheral blood. The CDR3 loop reads CASSLLNNGPDTQYF. The CDR3 DNA follows: TGTGCCAGCAGCTTATTGAATAATGGGCCAGATACGCAGTATTTT.